Below, 23 T cell receptor beta chains from the same sample are listed, as sequenced in a study of T cells in Graves' hyperthyroidism and ophthalmopathy. Amplification yielded TCR beta CDR3 regions, with RNA transcripts as the source. A first-round RT-PCR of the TCR CDR3 used the HTBI primer set. TCRdb used MiXCR to reprocess the multiplex PCR reads, holding one entry per CDR3 protein. The table lists fewer than 550,000 distinct CDR3 sequences, roughly 25% of them singletons. The sequenced sample was blood. These receptors were collected from a woman under 40 with Graves' ophthalmopathy.

This clonotype was counted ten times or more. The chain uses TRBV5-1 and TRBJ2-2, with 7 bases that match TRBD1. There are 14 residues in the CDR3. The V segment lost 4 bases and the J segment 8 bases; nucleotides outside the gene matches: 8. Germline CDR1 SGHRS, CDR2 YFSETQ. The CDR3 sequence is CASSQGQLLGELFF. In nucleotides, the CDR3 is TGCGCCAGCAGCCAGGGACAGCTACTAGGGGAGCTGTTTTTT.

In this sample, this clonotype turned up many times. V is TRBV14 and J is TRBJ2-7; TRBD2 is a possible D gene (6 bases). Germline assignment: CDR1 SGHDN and CDR2 FVKESK. Trimming removed 0 bases from V and 10 bases from J, with 16 bases in between. The CDR3 is made up of 14 amino acids. In DNA, the CDR3 is TGTGCCAGCAGCCAAGAGGGCAGGGAGGCAAGCCAGTACTTC. It translates to CASSQEGREASQYF.

This sequence joins TRBV11-3 and TRBJ1-2, with D maybe TRBD1 (5 bases). The CDR3 runs 20 residues. CDR1 and CDR2 (germline): SGHNT, YENEEA. V was pared by 1 base and J by 7 bases, with 31 bases between. CDR3 nucleotides: TGTGCCAGCAGCTTAGGACCGGCCGGGACCTACCAAAACGGAGTAGCTGGCTACACCTTC. Translated: CASSLGPAGTYQNGVAGYTF.

This clonotype appeared a few times. This sequence joins TRBV7-9 and TRBJ1-3; D is possibly TRBD1 (5 bases). The V and J ends lost 1 base and 2 bases respectively, with 9 bases between them. Germline values: CDR1 SEHNR, CDR2 FQNEAQ (reference sequence). This CDR3 region has 15 residues. As DNA, the CDR3 is TGTGCCAGCAGCTTAGTCGGGGCAGCTGGAAACACCATATATTTT. Its protein is CASSLVGAAGNTIYF.

J is TRBJ2-7 and V is TRBV6-2 or TRBV6-3; D is undetermined. Trimming left V 5 bases short and J 3 bases short, with 32 bases between. From germline, CDR1 is MNHEY and CDR2 SVGEGT. The CDR3 consists of 20 residues. CDR3 sequence: CASSPVWSFKPGPTLYEQYF. The CDR3 region has the DNA TGTGCCAGCAGTCCCGTATGGTCTTTTAAACCGGGCCCAACCCTCTACGAGCAGTACTTC.

J is TRBJ1-1 and V is TRBV11-2; tentative D call: TRBD1 (5 bases). This CDR3 comprises 15 residues. The ends were cut back, 1 base at V and 11 bases at J, with 20 bases in the middle. Germline V CDR1 and CDR2: SGHAT, FQNNGV. The CDR3 spells CASSLGALKGTWAFF. In DNA form, the CDR3 reads TGTGCCAGCAGCTTAGGGGCATTAAAGGGGACGTGGGCTTTCTTT. Variable domain in full (rest from reference TRBV11-2 and TRBJ1-1): EAGVAQSPRYKIIEKRQSVAFWCNPISGHATLYWYQQILGQGPKLLIQFQNNGVVDDSQLPKDRFSAERLKGVDSTLKIQPAKLEDSAVYLCASSLGALKGTWAFFGQGTRLTVV.

At least ten counts were recorded for this clonotype. This CDR3 reads CASNKNPGTGTYEQYF. The DNA for the CDR3 is TGCGCCAGCAACAAAAACCCCGGGACAGGCACCTACGAGCAGTACTTC. This chain links TRBV5-1 with TRBJ2-7; 8 bases are shared with TRBD1. The V gene's germline CDR1 is SGHRS and CDR2 YFSETQ. The J segment lost 2 bases and the V segment lost 6 bases, leaving 13 bases of the junction unmatched. The CDR3 length is 16 residues.

Ten or more counts support this clonotype. The CDR3 end shows no conserved phenylalanine or tryptophan, and so a read error is likely. CDR3 sequence (DNA): TGTGCCAGCAGTTCCCCGGGGGCCAACACTGAAGCTTTCTCT. Translating gives CASSSPGANTEAFS. The V call is TRBV6-5, the J call TRBJ1-1, with D possibly matching TRBD1 (6 bases). Germline assignment: CDR1 MNHEY and CDR2 SVGAGI. CDR3 length: 14 residues. V was trimmed by 4 bases and J by 2 bases, leaving 11 bases between them.

This clonotype was recorded many times. The chain uses TRBV6-1 and TRBJ1-3; 7 bases match TRBD1. V lost 0 bases, J lost 2 bases, and 7 bases stayed unmatched. The CDR3 length is 17 residues. Germline values: CDR1 MNHNS, CDR2 SASEGT. CDR3 region: CASSEAVYDRAGNTIYF. Written as DNA, the CDR3 is TGTGCCAGCAGTGAAGCTGTCTACGACAGGGCTGGAAACACCATATATTTT.

The table lists this clonotype with many counts. The rearrangement links TRBV20-1 to TRBJ2-4, with 8 bases matching TRBD2. The CDR3 totals 14 residues. Losses at the gene ends were 2 bases for V and 6 bases for J; bases not matched to a gene: 6. Germline V CDR1 and CDR2: DFQATT, SNEGSKA (reference sequence). This chain's CDR3 is CSARLPGGPNIQYF. The CDR3 DNA reads as TGCAGTGCTAGACTCCCGGGGGGGCCAAACATTCAGTACTTC.

This clonotype was picked up many times. The chain links TRBV11-2 to TRBJ1-2; a weak D match, TRBD1 (6 bases). Germline values: CDR1 SGHAT, CDR2 FQNNGV. V was cut by 5 bases and J by 8 bases, with 12 bases left in between. The CDR3 extends over 12 amino acids. The CDR3 coding sequence is TGTGCCAGCAGCCAGAACAGGGTGGGCTACACCTTC. Translation gives CASSQNRVGYTF.

This clonotype was detected ten times or more. The rearrangement links TRBV18 to TRBJ2-7; TRBD1 aligns across 9 bases. The CDR3 is made up of 16 amino acids. Germline-derived CDR1 and CDR2 are KGHSH and LQKENI. The ends lost 0 bases at V and 5 bases at J; junction bases unmatched: 8. In DNA, the CDR3 is TGTGCCAGCTCACCACCGCTCGGACAGGGGTCGAACGAGCAGTACTTC. Translated: CASSPPLGQGSNEQYF.

The chain employs TRBV20-1 and TRBJ1-6; D is uncertain. The CDR3 consists of 14 residues. V was shortened by 6 bases and J by 4 bases, with 13 bases between the two germline ends. Germline V lookup: CDR1 DFQATT, CDR2 SNEGSKA (reference sequence). The CDR3 DNA is TGCAGTGCCTCCTGGGAGTATTATAATTCACCCCTCCACTTT. Translated: CSASWEYYNSPLHF.

This clonotype was recorded many times. The J gene is TRBJ1-2, the V gene TRBV6-2 or TRBV6-3; a possible D gene is TRBD1 (6 bases). The CDR3 spans 13 residues. Germline values: CDR1 MNHEY, CDR2 SVGEGT. Trimming stripped 2 bases from V and 8 bases from J, with 12 bases between. For the CDR3, the DNA is TGTGCCAGCAGTTACATACAGGGACACGGCTACACCTTC. Protein sequence: CASSYIQGHGYTF.

In this sample, this clonotype turned up many times. The chain joins TRBV7-3 to TRBJ2-7; perhaps TRBD1 as D (5 bases). V lost 5 bases and J 5 bases, leaving 13 bases between the germline ends. CDR1 SGHTA and CDR2 FQGTGA come from the germline V gene. This CDR3 region has 13 residues. CDR3 protein: CASSLSTANEQYF. As DNA, the CDR3 is TGTGCCAGCAGCCTATCGACAGCAAACGAGCAGTACTTC.

This clonotype showed up many times. The chain is built from TRBV10-3 and TRBJ1-1; 11 bases agree with TRBD1. The germline V gene has CDR1 ENHRY and CDR2 SYGVKD. With V trimmed by 8 bases and J by 1 base, 9 bases remained unmatched. The CDR3 is 16 amino acids. Here the CDR3 reads CAIGKYGTGGNTEAFF. The CDR3 DNA follows: TGTGCCATCGGTAAATACGGGACAGGGGGGAACACTGAAGCTTTCTTT.

This clonotype was observed many times. This chain joins TRBV10-3 and TRBJ2-3; D remains unclear. This CDR3 spans 11 amino acids. Germline CDR1 ENHRY, CDR2 SYGVKD. V lost 4 bases and J lost 5, with 4 bases in between. DNA for the CDR3: TGTGCCATCAGTGGGAAAGATACGCAGTATTTT. The encoded protein is CAISGKDTQYF.

In its sample, this clonotype was seen many times. The CDR3 sequence: CASSPRSGSETEAFF. In DNA form, the CDR3 reads TGTGCCAGCTCACCTCGTTCAGGTTCGGAAACTGAAGCTTTCTTT. The chain uses TRBV18 and TRBJ1-1; D remains ambiguous. Germline lookup yields CDR1 KGHSH and CDR2 LQKENI. V gave up 3 bases and J gave up 5 bases, with 16 bases separating them. The CDR3 consists of 15 residues.

This chain uses TRBV28 with TRBJ2-7; 9 bases align to TRBD1. The V segment lost 2 bases and the J segment 3 bases; nucleotides outside the gene matches: 5. Germline V lookup: CDR1 MDHEN, CDR2 SYDVKM. The CDR3 sequence is 15 residues long. CDR3 sequence reads: CASSLPGTGNYEQYF. CDR3 DNA sequence: TGTGCCAGCAGTTTACCCGGGACAGGGAACTACGAGCAGTACTTC.

Ten or more counts support this clonotype. The chain is built from TRBV27 and TRBJ1-1; D is perhaps TRBD1 (5 bases). Trimming pared 5 bases from V and 1 base from J, leaving 14 bases between. CDR1 MNHEY and CDR2 SMNVEV come from the germline V gene (reference sequence). This CDR3 region has 15 residues. The CDR3 loop reads CASSRKRDGNTEAFF. In DNA, the CDR3 is TGTGCCAGCAGTCGAAAACGGGACGGGAACACTGAAGCTTTCTTT.

This clonotype was observed a handful of times. The V and J genes are TRBV30 and TRBJ1-2; possible D gene TRBD1, 6 bases. V was cut by 6 bases and J by 2 bases, with 16 bases left in between. The germline CDR1 and CDR2 sequences are GTSNPN and SVGIG (reference sequence). This CDR3 comprises 14 residues. DNA of the CDR3: TGTGCCTGTGGGACACGGGACTCGAACTATGGCTACACCTTC. As protein: CACGTRDSNYGYTF.

This clonotype showed up just a few times. This may be a read error, as it is one base from a much larger clone. The chain carries TRBV6-2 or TRBV6-3 and TRBJ2-5; D is perhaps TRBD1 (6 bases). The germline CDR1 and CDR2 sequences are MNHEY and SVGEGT. V was trimmed by 2 bases and J by 2 bases, leaving 9 bases between them. CDR3 length: 14 residues. CDR3 DNA sequence: TGTGCCAGCAGTTACCGGGACATACAAGAGACCCAGTACTTC. It codes for CASSYRDIQETQYF.

This clonotype has only a few counts. This sequence joins TRBV30 and TRBJ1-5, with TRBD1 as a possible D gene (5 bases). Germline values: CDR1 GTSNPN, CDR2 SVGIG (reference sequence). V lost 6 bases to trimming and J lost 3 bases, with 15 bases between them. CDR3 length: 14 amino acids. The chain's CDR3 is CACTRAGFNQPQHF. The CDR3 region has the DNA TGTGCCTGTACCAGGGCGGGTTTCAATCAGCCCCAGCATTTT.